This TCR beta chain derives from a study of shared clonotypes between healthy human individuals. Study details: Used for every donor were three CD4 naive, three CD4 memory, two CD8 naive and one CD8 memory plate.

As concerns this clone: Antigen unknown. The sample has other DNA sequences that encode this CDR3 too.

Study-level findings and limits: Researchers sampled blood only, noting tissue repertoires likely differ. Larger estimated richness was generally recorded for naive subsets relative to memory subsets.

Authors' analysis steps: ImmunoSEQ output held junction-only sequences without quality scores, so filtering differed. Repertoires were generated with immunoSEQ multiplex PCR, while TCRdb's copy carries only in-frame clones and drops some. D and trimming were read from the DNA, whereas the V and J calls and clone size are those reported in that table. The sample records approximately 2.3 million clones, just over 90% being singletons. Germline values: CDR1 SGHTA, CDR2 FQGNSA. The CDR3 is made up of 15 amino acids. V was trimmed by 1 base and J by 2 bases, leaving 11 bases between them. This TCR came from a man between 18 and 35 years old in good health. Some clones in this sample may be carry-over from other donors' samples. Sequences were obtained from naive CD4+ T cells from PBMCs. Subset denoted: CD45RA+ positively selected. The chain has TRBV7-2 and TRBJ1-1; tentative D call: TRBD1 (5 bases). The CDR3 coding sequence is TGTGCCAGCAGCTTAGTTGCGGGACCTAACACTGAAGCTTTCTTT. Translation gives CASSLVAGPNTEAFF.